Shown below are 21 T cell receptor beta chains from a single sample sequenced in a study of cytomegalovirus exposure and HLA in healthy donors. The PCR had 60 Vbeta and 13 Jbeta primers. Profiling relied on immunoSEQ multiplex PCR, and the TCRdb table lists in-frame clones only, not all of them. Of over 150,000 clones listed, 60% to 75% are singletons. Sequenced input: PBMCs. The receptors derive from a woman aged 45-65 years in good health and CMV-seropositive.

The V gene is TRBV5-1, the J gene TRBJ1-2; D possibly corresponds to TRBD1 (6 bases). The CDR3 covers 14 residues. V shed 4 bases and J shed 2 bases, with 12 bases lying between them. In germline, CDR1 is SGHRS, CDR2 YFSETQ. The CDR3 spells CASSLRDNNYGYTF. The DNA of the CDR3 is TGCGCCAGCAGCCTCCGGGACAACAACTATGGCTACACCTTC.

On this clone itself: The germline gene is not matched at one end of the junction; a read error may be the cause. Other DNA variants within this sample encode the same CDR3. The V gene is TRBV9, the J gene TRBJ1-5, with D possibly being TRBD1 (6 bases). Germline assignment: CDR1 SGDLS and CDR2 YYNGEE. The CDR3 contains 15 residues. This CDR3 reads CASSVRGISNQPQHF. DNA of the CDR3: TGTGCCAGCAGCGTAAGGGGGATTAGCAACCAGCCCCAGCATTTT.

Ten or more counts support this clone. V usage is TRBV10-2 and J usage is TRBJ1-1; D call uncertain. Germline assignment: CDR1 WSHSY and CDR2 SAAADI. V was cut by 2 bases and J by 10 bases, with 8 bases left in between. The CDR3 covers 11 residues. This CDR3 is CASSEAARAFF. Here the CDR3 DNA reads TGCGCCAGCAGTGAGGCCGCGAGAGCTTTCTTT.

This chain uses TRBV18 with TRBJ2-1, with unresolved D. CDR3 length: 15 amino acids. The V and J ends lost 5 bases and 3 bases respectively, with 14 bases between them. Germline values: CDR1 KGHSH, CDR2 LQKENI. The chain's CDR3 is CASSSTSTDYNEQFF. In nucleotides, the CDR3 is TGTGCCAGCTCATCGACATCCACGGACTACAATGAGCAGTTCTTC.

The chain combines TRBV10-2 with TRBJ2-1, with TRBD2 matching 10 bases. V lost 3 bases and J lost 8; bases outside the gene matches: 7. Germline CDR1 reads WSHSY; CDR2 reads SAAADI. The CDR3 consists of 15 residues. This CDR3 is CASSDVAGGSDEQFF. The CDR3 DNA reads as TGCGCCAGCAGTGATGTAGCGGGGGGAAGCGATGAGCAGTTCTTC.

This CDR3 is CASSLAPSGGEFGELFF. CDR3 DNA sequence: TGCGCCAGCAGCTTGGCCCCTAGCGGGGGAGAGTTCGGGGAGCTGTTTTTT. The gene calls are TRBV5-1 and TRBJ2-2; 10 bases agree with TRBD2. Trimming at V came to 0 bases and at J to 7 bases, leaving 9 bases not matched to a gene. Germline CDR1 and CDR2: SGHRS and YFSETQ. The length of the CDR3 is 17 residues.

The gene calls are TRBV10-1 and TRBJ2-5, with D unclear. V was pared by 3 bases and J by 4 bases, with 6 bases between. Looked up from germline, CDR1 is WNHNN and CDR2 is SYGVQD (reference sequence). The CDR3 runs 12 residues. CDR3 nucleotides: TGCGCCAGCAGTGATCGAGGAGAGACCCAGTACTTC. It yields the protein CASSDRGETQYF.

This rearrangement joins TRBV10-3 to TRBJ2-2; D call uncertain. This CDR3 has 13 residues. CDR1 is ENHRY and CDR2 is SYGVKD in the germline V gene. V lost 8 bases and J 2 bases, leaving 9 bases between the germline ends. The CDR3 DNA sequence: TGTGCCATCTCTGGTAGCAACACCGGGGAGCTGTTTTTT. Translated: CAISGSNTGELFF.

This clone was seen a handful of times. CDR3: CASSYQNTEAFF. CDR3 nucleotides: TGTGCCAGCAGTTACCAGAACACTGAAGCTTTCTTT. The chain employs TRBV6-5 and TRBJ1-1, with no clear D. Germline V gene lookup returns CDR1 MNHEY and CDR2 SVGAGI. This CDR3 is 12 amino acids long. Between the trimmed V and J ends, which lost 2 bases and 1 base, there was a span of 2 bases.

This clone was seen a handful of times. The chain is built from TRBV2 and TRBJ1-5, with D perhaps matching TRBD1 (6 bases). V gave up 7 bases and J gave up 2 bases, with 15 bases separating them. Germline loops: CDR1 SNHLY, CDR2 FYNNEI. The CDR3 contains 15 residues. The CDR3 coding sequence is TGTGCCAGCACTGTAGGACAGTCCCGCAATCAGCCCCAGCATTTT. This gives the protein CASTVGQSRNQPQHF.

The gene calls are TRBV19 and TRBJ1-5; tentative D call: TRBD1 (5 bases). The germline V and J ends were trimmed by 3 bases and 2 bases, with 8 bases remaining between them. This CDR3 comprises 14 residues. Germline V lookup: CDR1 LNHDA, CDR2 SQIVND (reference sequence). CDR3 DNA: TGTGCCAGTAGTATTCAGACAGGCAATCAGCCCCAGCATTTT. Its translation: CASSIQTGNQPQHF. Full variable domain (rest looked up from reference TRBV19 and TRBJ1-5): DGGITQSPKYLFRKEGQNVTLSCEQNLNHDAMYWYRQDPGQGLRLIYYSQIVNDFQKGDIAEGYSVSREKKESFPLTVTSAQKNPTAFYLCASSIQTGNQPQHFGDGTRLSIL.

The V and J genes are TRBV15 and TRBJ2-2; perhaps TRBD1 as D (5 bases). Looked up from germline, CDR1 is LNHNV and CDR2 is YYDKDF (reference sequence). Trimming removed 7 bases from V and 5 bases from J, with 8 bases in between. This CDR3 contains 12 residues. CDR3 residues: CATTQGTGELFF. The CDR3 region has the DNA TGTGCCACCACCCAGGGTACCGGGGAGCTGTTTTTT.

This sequence joins TRBV5-6 and TRBJ2-7; unclear D gene. The CDR3 length is 14 residues. V lost 8 bases, J lost 0 bases, and 15 bases lay in between. Germline V gene sequence: CDR1 SGHDT, CDR2 YYEEEE. Here the CDR3 reads CASENEANSYEQYF. CDR3 nucleotide sequence: TGTGCCAGTGAGAATGAGGCGAACTCCTACGAGCAGTACTTC.

The chain joins TRBV7-9 to TRBJ2-1, with 10 bases fitting TRBD2. Germline CDR1 reads SEHNR; CDR2 reads FQNEAQ (reference sequence). The CDR3 has 12 residues. Trimming at V came to 3 bases and at J to 16 bases, leaving 6 bases not matched to a gene. Here the CDR3 DNA reads TGTGCCAGCAGCTTCAGTAGCGGGGGGCACTTCTTC. It translates to CASSFSSGGHFF.

About this clone itself: One end of the junction varies from germline; a read error may be responsible. This sequence joins TRBV4-2 and TRBJ1-2, with TRBD1 as a possible D gene (6 bases). Germline loops: CDR1 LGHNA, CDR2 YNFKEQ. The CDR3 covers 13 residues. CDR3 protein: CASSRQTGNTYLF. Written as DNA, the CDR3 is TGTGCCAGCAGCCGCCAAACAGGGAATACTTACCTCTTC.

The genes are TRBV27 and TRBJ1-5; a weak D match, TRBD1 (6 bases). V was clipped by 6 bases and J by 6 bases, with 12 bases between them. Germline V lookup: CDR1 MNHEY, CDR2 SMNVEV (reference sequence). This CDR3 region has 13 residues. The CDR3 coding sequence is TGTGCCAGCAGATCGACAGGAATTCAGCCCCAGCATTTT. This sequence encodes CASRSTGIQPQHF.

The rearrangement joins TRBV10-1 to TRBJ1-2; D gene ambiguous. CDR1 and CDR2 from the germline V gene are WNHNN and SYGVQD (reference sequence). The CDR3 runs to 13 residues. V shed 3 bases and J shed 6 bases, with 11 bases lying between them. CDR3 loop: CASSENSLDGYTF. CDR3 sequence (DNA): TGCGCCAGCAGTGAAAATTCCCTAGATGGCTACACCTTC.

The gene calls are TRBV2 and TRBJ1-1; D uncertain. Germline assignment: CDR1 SNHLY and CDR2 FYNNEI. Trimming took off 2 bases at V and 4 bases at J, with 8 bases between the two ends. This CDR3 has 13 amino acids. CDR3 protein: CASSEMGGTEAFF. The DNA of the CDR3 is TGTGCCAGCAGTGAAATGGGAGGCACTGAAGCTTTCTTT.

The chain carries TRBV15 and TRBJ2-5, with 9 bases aligning to TRBD2. CDR1 LNHNV and CDR2 YYDKDF come from the germline V gene (reference sequence). The CDR3 extends over 16 amino acids. With V trimmed by 1 base and J by 1 base, 4 bases remained unmatched. CDR3 DNA sequence: TGTGCCACCAGCAGAGGTGGCGGGGGGGCCCAAGAGACCCAGTACTTC. This sequence encodes CATSRGGGGAQETQYF.

This clone was detected only once. J is TRBJ2-7 and V is TRBV10-3, with a tentative D call TRBD1 (6 bases). V lost 8 bases to trimming and J lost 0 bases, with 8 bases between them. This CDR3 region has 12 residues. Germline V lookup: CDR1 ENHRY, CDR2 SYGVKD. The CDR3 here is CAIGDNSYEQYF. For the CDR3, the DNA is TGTGCCATCGGGGACAACTCCTACGAGCAGTACTTC.

The chain employs TRBV9 and TRBJ2-7; possibly TRBD1 for D (6 bases). The germline V gene has CDR1 SGDLS and CDR2 YYNGEE. CDR3 length equals 17 residues. The V and J ends lost 0 bases and 3 bases respectively, with 19 bases between them. CDR3 loop: CASSVGLHGTGSYEQYF. CDR3 bases: TGTGCCAGCAGCGTAGGCTTGCATGGAACAGGGAGCTACGAGCAGTACTTC.